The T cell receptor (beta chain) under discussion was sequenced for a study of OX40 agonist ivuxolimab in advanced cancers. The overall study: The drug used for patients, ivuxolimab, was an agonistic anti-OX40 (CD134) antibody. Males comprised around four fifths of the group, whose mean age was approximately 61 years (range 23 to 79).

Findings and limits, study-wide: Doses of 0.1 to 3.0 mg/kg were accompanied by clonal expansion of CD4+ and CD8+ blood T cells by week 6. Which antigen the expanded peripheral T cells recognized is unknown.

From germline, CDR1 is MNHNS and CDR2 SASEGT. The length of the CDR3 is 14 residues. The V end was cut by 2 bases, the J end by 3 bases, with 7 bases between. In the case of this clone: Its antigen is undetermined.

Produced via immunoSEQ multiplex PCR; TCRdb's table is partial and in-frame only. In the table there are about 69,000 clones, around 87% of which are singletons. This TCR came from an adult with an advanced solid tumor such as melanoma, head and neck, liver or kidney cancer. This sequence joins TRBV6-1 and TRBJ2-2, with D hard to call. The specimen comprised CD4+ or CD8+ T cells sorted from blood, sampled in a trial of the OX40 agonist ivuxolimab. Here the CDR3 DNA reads TGTGCCAGCAGTGAACTTGCTCACACCGGGGAGCTGTTTTTT. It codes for CASSELAHTGELFF.